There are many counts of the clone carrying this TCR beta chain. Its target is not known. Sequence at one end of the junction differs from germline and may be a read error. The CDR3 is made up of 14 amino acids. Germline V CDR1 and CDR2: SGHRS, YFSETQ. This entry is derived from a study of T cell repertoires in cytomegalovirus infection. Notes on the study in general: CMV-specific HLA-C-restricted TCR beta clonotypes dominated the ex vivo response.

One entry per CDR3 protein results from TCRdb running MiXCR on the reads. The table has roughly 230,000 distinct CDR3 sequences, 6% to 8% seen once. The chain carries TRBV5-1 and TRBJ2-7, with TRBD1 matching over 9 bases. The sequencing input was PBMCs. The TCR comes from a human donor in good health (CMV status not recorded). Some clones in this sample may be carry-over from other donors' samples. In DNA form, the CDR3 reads TGCGCCAGCATCTTGGGACAGGGTTCCTACGAGCAGTACTTC. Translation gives CASILGQGSYEQYF.